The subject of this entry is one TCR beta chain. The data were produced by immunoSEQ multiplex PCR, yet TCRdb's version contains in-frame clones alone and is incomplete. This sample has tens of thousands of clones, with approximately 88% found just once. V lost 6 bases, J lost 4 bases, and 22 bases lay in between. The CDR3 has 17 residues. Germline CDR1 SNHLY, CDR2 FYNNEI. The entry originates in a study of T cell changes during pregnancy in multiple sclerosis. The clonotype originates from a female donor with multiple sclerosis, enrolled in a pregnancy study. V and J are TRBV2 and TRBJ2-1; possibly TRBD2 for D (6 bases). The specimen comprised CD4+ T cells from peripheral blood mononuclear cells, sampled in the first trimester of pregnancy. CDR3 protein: CASRGFGGPGGYNEQFF. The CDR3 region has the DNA TGTGCCAGCAGGGGGTTCGGAGGGCCCGGTGGTTACAATGAGCAGTTCTTC.